This T cell receptor beta chain is from a study of control samples from healthy donors and cancer patients. Here immunoSEQ multiplex PCR was the method, and the copy in TCRdb shows in-frame clones only, minus some. The table shows some 130,000 clones, with roughly 90% occurring only once. The CDR3 totals 13 residues. With 10 bases clipped from V and 7 bases from J, the junction kept 7 bases outside the gene matches. In germline, CDR1 is MNHEY, CDR2 SVGAGI. The sequencing sample was made of blood. The chain employs TRBV6-5 and TRBJ1-6, with 7 bases identical to TRBD1. The receptor was isolated from a middle-aged man in good health. The CDR3 nucleotides read TGTGCCACCAACGACAGGGCCAATTCACCCCTCCACTTT. Translation gives CATNDRANSPLHF.